These 10 T cell receptor beta chains were sequenced from one sample in a study of blood T cell repertoires in COVID-19. Produced via immunoSEQ multiplex PCR; TCRdb's table is partial and in-frame only. The sample records about 150,000 clones, 65% to 90% being singletons. The material sequenced was peripheral blood. The source is a woman aged 55-69 years with COVID-19, enrolled during active disease.

V is TRBV14 and J is TRBJ1-3; tentative D call: TRBD1 (5 bases). V shed 8 bases and J shed 2 bases, with 13 bases lying between them. The CDR3 contains 14 residues. From germline, CDR1 is SGHDN and CDR2 FVKESK. The CDR3 nucleotides read TGTGCCAGCGCATATGGGGGGACTGGAAACACCATATATTTT. It encodes CASAYGGTGNTIYF.

The chain uses TRBV7-8 and TRBJ2-5; TRBD2 aligns across 10 bases. The J segment lost 4 bases and the V segment lost 3 bases, leaving 5 bases of the junction unmatched. The CDR3 sequence is 15 residues long. CDR1 is SGHVS and CDR2 is FQNEAQ in the germline V gene. In DNA form, the CDR3 reads TGTGCCAGCAGCTTTTTAGCGGGAGGAGGAGAGACCCAGTACTTC. Protein sequence: CASSFLAGGGETQYF.

This clone showed up just a few times. This chain connects TRBV10-3 to TRBJ1-2, with unresolved D. The CDR3 sequence is 15 residues long. Germline V gives CDR1 ENHRY, CDR2 SYGVKD. The germline V and J ends were trimmed by 0 bases and 2 bases, with 10 bases remaining between them. In DNA, the CDR3 is TGTGCCATCAGTGAGTCGAGGGTGTCAAACTATGGCTACACCTTC. Protein: CAISESRVSNYGYTF.

This chain uses TRBV6-5 with TRBJ2-7, with D possibly being TRBD2 (5 bases). Trimming cost V 4 bases and J 2 bases, with 9 bases left between them. The germline V gene encodes CDR1 MNHEY and CDR2 SVGAGI. This CDR3 spans 13 amino acids. The CDR3 nucleotides read TGTGCCAGCAGTTCCGACGGGGCCTACGAGCAGTACGTC. Residues: CASSSDGAYEQYV.

This clone has more than one count but fewer than ten. Its ends do not fully match the called genes, so a read error is possible. The chain's CDR3 is CASSLDRVNSPLHF. CDR3 DNA: TGTGCCAGCAGTTTGGACAGGGTGAATTCACCCCTCCACTTT. The J gene is TRBJ1-6, the V gene TRBV5-4; TRBD1 matches 8 bases. From germline, CDR1 is SGHNT and CDR2 YYREEE (reference sequence). This CDR3 region has 14 residues. The complete variable domain, with remaining parts taken from reference TRBV5-4 and TRBJ1-6, reads ETGVTQSPTHLIKTRGQQVTLRCSSQSGHNTVSWYQQALGQGPQFIFQYYREEENGRGNFPPRFSGLQFPNYSSELNVNALELDDSALYLCASSLDRVNSPLHFGNGTRLTVT.

There are a few counts of this clone. V is TRBV2 and J is TRBJ1-1; D possibly corresponds to TRBD1 (5 bases). V shed 3 bases and J shed 5 bases, with 13 bases lying between them. This CDR3 region has 14 residues. Germline-derived CDR1 and CDR2 are SNHLY and FYNNEI. The CDR3: CASSEAGRGTEAFF. Written as DNA, the CDR3 is TGTGCCAGCAGTGAGGCAGGGAGGGGTACTGAAGCTTTCTTT.

V is TRBV6-5 and J is TRBJ1-5, with 8 positions matching TRBD1. Germline assignment: CDR1 MNHEY and CDR2 SVGAGI. The trim removed 6 bases at V and 4 bases at J, leaving 8 bases unmatched. This CDR3 contains 15 residues. The chain's CDR3 is CASRADRGGNQPQHF. CDR3 nucleotide sequence: TGTGCCAGCAGAGCCGACAGGGGAGGAAATCAGCCCCAGCATTTT.

The genes are TRBV24-1 and TRBJ2-1; D uncertain. Deletions cut 5 bases from V and 1 base from J, with 5 bases between. CDR1 and CDR2 (germline): KGHDR, SFDVKD. The CDR3 is 13 residues long. The CDR3 sequence is CATSGGSYNEQFF. DNA of the CDR3: TGTGCCACCAGTGGAGGTTCCTACAATGAGCAGTTCTTC.

The chain links TRBV6-6 to TRBJ2-7; 10 nucleotides agree with TRBD2. J gave up 6 bases and V 5 bases, and 7 bases lay outside the gene matches. CDR1 and CDR2 (germline): MNHNY, SVGAGI (reference sequence). There are 14 residues in the CDR3. The CDR3 DNA is TGTGCCAGCAGTACCCTAGCGGGAGACTCCGAGCAGTACTTC. Protein: CASSTLAGDSEQYF.

This clone appeared many times. The rearrangement joins TRBV7-9 to TRBJ1-1; no definite D call. Germline CDR1 is SEHNR and CDR2 is FQNEAQ (reference sequence). The CDR3 runs 11 residues. V lost 7 bases and J lost 3, with 6 bases in between. Here the CDR3 reads CASTPYTEAFF. CDR3 in DNA: TGTGCCAGCACCCCCTACACTGAAGCTTTCTTT.